The T cell receptor (beta chain) under discussion was sequenced for a study of cytomegalovirus exposure and HLA in healthy donors (dated by TCRdb to 2016 to 2017). Background on the whole study: An earlier analysis of more than 550 of the donors reported approximately 300 Gb of sequence data and approximately 120 million unique TCR beta sequences obtained from around 180 million T cells. About five DR-DQ haplotypes were treated as single units for association and clustering because of strong linkage in the cohort. Among the roughly 400 genotyped donors, 81% belonged to the genetic ancestry cluster associated with self-reported Caucasian donors. Donor age, sex, ethnicity and CMV serostatus were collected together with the repertoire data. Besides the first cohort of some 670 subjects, a separate validation cohort made up of over a hundred different subjects was used. The study combined high-throughput TCR immunosequencing, statistical association of individual TCRs with disease status, and machine learning to predict cytomegalovirus infection status. A later analysis re-analyzed previously published TCR beta repertoires from 500 to 700 donors and added high-resolution HLA genotyping to study TCR occurrence patterns. An early release that covered roughly 600 HLA-typed donors contained about 300 gigabases of sequencing data and tens of millions of unique TCR sequences. Genome-wide SNP genotypes for about 65% of the roughly 670 donors were used in a later genetic analysis, which treated that subset as a discovery cohort. The T cell repertoires of 670 or so subjects were profiled by immunosequencing and related to cytomegalovirus serostatus. An earlier analysis of approximately 580 of the donors used high-throughput TCR beta sequencing to judge whether each TCR beta V gene segment behaved as functional or pseudogenic. Rather than using new phenotypic data, the later analysis identified candidate immune exposures from TCR beta sequences and from how often those sequences occurred across donors. The study aimed to test whether signatures of past pathogen exposure could be identified by cataloging public T cell receptors. Among some 400 genotyped donors of the cohort, an average of approximately 240,000 unique TCR beta nucleotide sequences were sequenced per donor, roughly a sixth of them non-productive. Every repertoire in the discovery cohort had been generated on one and the same sequencing platform. The number of donors typed differed by locus, with 629-630 for A, B, C, DRB1 and DQB1, 522 for DQA1, about 610 for DPA1, and 400 to 490 for DPB1. HLA typing included class I and class II loci at four-digit resolution.

On this clone itself: Its antigen is not yet known. Base quality data are lacking; no much larger clone is found one base away.

Library method: the immunoSEQ multiplex PCR assay. The multiplex PCR relied on a mix of 60 forward primers for TCR Vbeta segments and 13 reverse primers for TCR Jbeta segments. A multiplex PCR assay on genomic DNA amplified the CDR3 region of rearranged TCR beta genes. The Illumina HiSeq System was used to sequence the amplified TCR beta libraries as 87-base-pair reads. In the paper's pipeline: A later analysis tallied about 77 million unique TCR beta chains across the 660 or so repertoires, and approximately 12 million of those chains were shared by two or more donors. To remove PCR and sequencing errors, raw reads were error-corrected and collapsed into unique sequences using a nearest-neighbor algorithm that merged closely related sequences. V, D and J gene segments were assigned by aligning CDR3 sequences to IMGT reference sequences. For a sequence to be retained, a match of at least six nucleotides to both a V gene segment and a J gene segment was required. A rearrangement counted as productive if the CDR3 had no stop codons and remained in frame with V and J, and every other rearrangement counted as non-productive. Following IMGT convention, CDR3 was defined as the stretch from the second conserved V-encoded cysteine up to the conserved J-encoded phenylalanine. The earlier analysis of about 530 of the donors excluded any sequence lacking an unambiguous match to a single V gene segment. In an earlier analysis of several hundred of the donors, V segments were called functional above 56.7% productive rearrangements and were called segregating when the between-donor standard deviation exceeded 5%. A statistical classification framework was built to diagnose cytomegalovirus status from the catalog of TCR beta chain sequences. In a later analysis, TCR nucleotide sequences were compared against IMGT/GENE-DB human TR gene sequences so that V and J genes could be assigned. In a later analysis, CDR3 sequences and most-parsimonious VDJ recombination scenarios were assigned using the TCRdist pipeline. In a later analysis, each TCR beta chain was defined by its CDR3 amino acid sequence together with its V-gene family, and reads without a unique V-gene family were excluded. In a later analysis, several hundred highly shared, low-generation-probability nucleotide sequences were removed to address suspected cross-contamination and a sequencing artifact. A later analysis calculated a clonal expansion index for each public chain from normalized within-repertoire ranks of inferred template counts. In a later analysis, generation probabilities were computed using a VDJ recombination model fitted to out-of-frame rearrangements, and the results were checked against IGoR. In a later analysis, hypergeometric tests were used to score TCR-TCR, TCR-HLA and TCR-CMV co-occurrence, with a repertoire-size bias correction applied to TCR pairs. In a later analysis, false discovery rates were estimated by permuting HLA or CMV assignments 20 times. In a later analysis, co-occurring TCRs were grouped using DBSCAN, with TCRdist sequence similarity added in when clustering inside HLA-allele-positive subsets. Repertoires with fewer than 30,000 or more than 120,000 public chains were left out of co-occurrence clustering, as were roughly five repertoires with anomalous nucleotide sharing. This immuneACCESS table, as held by TCRdb, lists in-frame sequences with V and J called but not all clones. Of the missing ones, under half trace to an unresolved V gene in checked studies; the others have no known cause. That table gives V, J and clone size, and the DNA gave D and trimming. Recorded for this sample are some 200,000 clones; around 80% of them occurred a single time. Clones ranked in the top ten supply about 14% of the sample.

CDR1 and CDR2 (MNHEY, SMNVEV) derive from the germline V gene (reference sequence). The cysteine opens and the phenylalanine closes a CDR3 of 14 amino acids. Only the CDR3 DNA stays, 42 bases, in frame from base 1. Clipping removes 2 bases from V and 6 bases from J, with 4 as the unmatched junction base count. The cohort comprised fewer than 700 healthy bone marrow donors. All cohort members were sampled while nominally healthy, although unrecorded immune exposures were likely present. The donor tested CMV seronegative and was one of the 352 seronegative cohort members. A peripheral blood sample was provided by each donor, and peripheral blood mononuclear cells were used for TCR beta sequencing. Genomic DNA was extracted from the blood cell samples with the Qiagen DNeasy Blood Extraction Kit. The research as a whole found: Correlated functional status among segregating V segments might reflect linkage disequilibrium, but an unknown experimental factor could not be ruled out. Most TCR sequences were observed very rarely across donors, whereas some public TCRs were present in many individuals. In a later analysis, HLA-associated TCR beta chains showed more clonal expansion and lower generation probabilities than non-associated chains that were equally common. A later analysis associated 15,000 to 20,000 TCR beta sequences with specific HLA alleles at a false discovery rate of 0.05. The only immune exposure information available for the cohort was CMV serostatus. The classifier was reported to diagnose cytomegalovirus status with high specificity and sensitivity in both the original and validation cohorts. In a later genetic analysis, a missense DCLRE1C variant was associated with V-gene and J-gene trimming of TCR beta chains, and the association was replicated in an independent cohort. Only TCR beta chains were sequenced in this cohort, and the absence of alpha or paired-chain data limited detectable features. According to a later analysis, parvovirus B19, influenza, CMV and Epstein-Barr virus appeared linked to several top co-occurrence clusters. In a later analysis, the rate of TCR association differed among HLA loci, with DRB1 alleles having the most associated TCRs and HLA-C alleles having the fewest. It was suggested by the authors that the approach could potentially be generalized to other disease states and immunological phenotypes. Because the 87-base-pair reads could not distinguish some IMGT-functional V segments, including TRBV6-2 and TRBV6-3, those segments were excluded. A further reported finding was that TCR beta sequences accurately predicted the HLA-A and HLA-B alleles for most subjects in the first cohort. Presence/absence analyses assumed roughly uniform sequencing depth across donors, an assumption that may not hold. Because counts were too low, some 17 rarely observed V segments, including chromosome 9 orphons, were left out of the earlier analysis of 500 to 650 of the donors. A later genetic analysis reported fewer N-insertions in productive TCRs among donors in an Asian-associated ancestry cluster than the roughly 690-donor mean. The sequencing pipeline was judged likely to have produced a cluster of highly shared sequence variants as a technical artifact. The study gave a list of 150 to 200 TCR beta chains associated with cytomegalovirus. Assigning TCR associations to individual alleles was difficult when HLA alleles, especially DR and DQ, strongly co-occurred. A few of the identified cytomegalovirus-associated TCR beta chains were confirmed in vitro to be specific for cytomegalovirus antigens. In a later analysis, most CMV-associated TCR beta chains were found to appear HLA-restricted, with HLA associations seemingly driven largely by CMV exposure. Because HLA typing was unavailable for some donors at each locus, only the typed subset was used in association tests. Broadly in line with IMGT annotations, most TCR beta V segments showed up in productive rearrangements about 87% or about 30% of the time in an earlier analysis of under 700 of the donors.

Sequencing was performed on PBMCs. This receptor chain uses TRBV27 and TRBJ2-1, and TRBD2 matches 7 of the central bases. The TCR was taken from a man aged 35 to 55 in good health and CMV-seronegative. The sequence in DNA is TGTGCCAGCAGTTTACTAGCGGCGTTCAATGAGCAGTTCTTC. It encodes CASSLLAAFNEQFF.